This T cell receptor (beta chain) was profiled in a study of molecular identifiers for immune sequencing clone quantification. For the study at large: The replicate experiment used RNA from approximately 20,000 or 100,000 naive CD8 cells. This RNA was split into five aliquots, and four of them were sequenced.

Library preparation followed earlier protocols using designated TCR primers. Each CDR3 protein gets one entry after TCRdb re-called the PCR reads with MiXCR. The table shows about 640,000 distinct CDR3 sequences, with 15% to 20% occurring only once. There are many counts of this clonotype. Germline V CDR1 and CDR2: MGHDK, SYGVNS. The CDR3 length is 12 residues. V was pared by 6 bases and J by 5 bases, with 11 bases between. Libraries of naive CD8 cells were prepared from 20,000 to 1,000,000 sorted cells using 10%, 30% or 50% RNA. Naive CD8 T cells, phenotype CD8+CD4-CCR7+CD45RA+, were sorted. This rearrangement joins TRBV25-1 to TRBJ2-7; D may be TRBD2 (6 bases). The specimen was naive CD8+ T cells from blood, with Jurkat cell RNA spiked in. Described subset: FACS-sorted CD8+CD4-CCR7+CD45RA+ naive T cells. This TCR came from a human donor in good health. Some libraries in this study had Jurkat cell RNA spiked in. DNA of the CDR3: TGTGCCAGCAGCTGGGGGGAGGACGAGCAGTACTTC. Encoded protein: CASSWGEDEQYF.